This T cell receptor beta chain was sequenced during a study of blood T cell repertoires in COVID-19 (dated by TCRdb to 2018 to 2020). Some background on the complete study: Samples from collaborators originated in the United States, Italy and Spain and spanned both the acute and convalescent phases of COVID-19. The prospective study material was composed of cDNA or gDNA derived from T cells, B-cell-depleted T cells, or PBMCs. The dataset comprised deeply sampled blood TCRbeta repertoires from subjects exposed to, actively infected with, or recovered from COVID-19. A freely available public database, intended as a resource for researchers studying the immune response to SARS-CoV-2, is where the repertoires were released. Samples were obtained from the ongoing ImmuneRACE study (first 160 participants) and from about 1,300 subjects provided by 6 global collaborators. Nearly every sample came with metadata listing a de-identified subject ID, COVID-19 status, age in years and sex. Where available, HLA class I and class II types were obtained from metadata supplied by the sample provider rather than from assay-based typing.

A word on this clone: Its binding antigen is unknown. It has no much larger one-base neighbor in the sample; base qualities were not kept.

Each collaborating institution followed its own protocols to collect whole blood in K2EDTA tubes. Collaborator samples were shipped for TCRbeta analysis as frozen whole blood, isolated PBMCs, or DNA extracted from either sample type. CDR1 and CDR2 (ENHRY, SYGVKD) derive from the germline V gene. There are 14 amino acids in the CDR3, from cysteine to phenylalanine inclusive. The sequence is cut down to CDR3 DNA, 42 bases in frame from base 1. V ends up 4 bases short and J 4 bases short, with an unmatched junction base count of 5. TCRbeta CDR3 regions were amplified from genomic DNA by means of the immunoSEQ Assay, a bias-controlled multiplex PCR. In the paper's pipeline: The number of nucleated cells in each sample was estimated by amplification of reference gene primers within the assay. To quantify the absolute abundance of each unique TCRbeta CDR3 rearrangement, sequence reads were collapsed and filtered. Productive Simpson clonality was computed per sample as the square root of Simpson's diversity index over productive rearrangements. This is the immuneACCESS table as TCRdb keeps it, with only in-frame sequences that have V and J called. A part of the clones is gone; compared with another copy, unresolved V genes explain less than half, and the rest is unexplained. V and J calls and clone size are given by that table; D and trimming were obtained from the DNA. This sample lists 150,000 to 200,000 clones; around four fifths were detected once. The top ten hold 2.5% to 3% of the sample.

Overall study outcomes, separate from this receptor: How much clinical and demographic metadata was included differed by source and by participant, and the metadata was provided uncurated.

This sequence was found in a woman aged 80 or older with active or convalescent COVID-19. The sequenced sample was peripheral blood. The rearrangement combines TRBV10-3 with TRBJ1-1, with 8 bases matching TRBD1. For the CDR3, the sequence is CAISGTGSGTEAFF. The sequence in DNA is TGTGCCATCAGTGGGACAGGGTCCGGCACTGAAGCTTTCTTT.